The 13 T cell receptor beta chains below were found in one sample sequenced in a study of T cell repertoires in cytomegalovirus infection. Antigen specificity for these receptors is unknown. TCRdb ran MiXCR on the reads and lists one entry per CDR3 protein. The sample consists of around 300,000 distinct CDR3 sequences, 20% to 25% of them appearing once. Here the sequenced sample was cultured PBMCs, taken from culture after CMV antigen stimulation. The receptors here all came from a human donor in good health (CMV status not recorded). Some clones in this sample may be carry-over from other donors' samples.

The V and J genes are TRBV20-1 and TRBJ1-5; possible D gene TRBD1, 5 bases. The germline CDR1 and CDR2 sequences are DFQATT and SNEGSKA (reference sequence). The CDR3 covers 14 residues. Trimming took 3 bases from V and 4 from J, leaving 13 bases between them. The CDR3 DNA reads as TGCAGTGCTAGGGAGGGGAACACGAATCAGCCCCAGCATTTT. Protein: CSAREGNTNQPQHF.

This clonotype was observed many times. The chain employs TRBV12-3 or TRBV12-4 and TRBJ1-5; D ambiguous. V lost 3 bases and J 0 bases, leaving 6 bases between the germline ends. The CDR3 spans 14 residues. The CDR3 region has the DNA TGTGCCAGCAGTTTTAGCGATAGCAATCAGCCCCAGCATTTT. It yields the protein CASSFSDSNQPQHF.

This clonotype was seen a handful of times. This sequence joins TRBV11-2 and TRBJ1-2, with 9 bases aligning to TRBD1. This CDR3 comprises 15 residues. Germline CDR1 reads SGHAT; CDR2 reads FQNNGV. The trim removed 5 bases at V and 7 bases at J, leaving 11 bases unmatched. The CDR3 region has the DNA TGTGCCAGCAGCCGTCCCGGGACAGGGATTAGTGGCTACACCTTC. It encodes CASSRPGTGISGYTF.

The chain employs TRBV11-2 and TRBJ1-6; a possible D gene is TRBD1 (5 bases). The CDR3 has 16 amino acids. Germline CDR1 and CDR2: SGHAT and FQNNGV. V was shortened by 5 bases and J by 0 bases, with 11 bases between the two germline ends. DNA of the CDR3: TGTGCCAGCAGCCGGGGCCGTAGCTCCTATAATTCACCCCTCCACTTT. Translated: CASSRGRSSYNSPLHF.

V and J are TRBV4-1 and TRBJ1-5; 7 nucleotides match TRBD1. The V segment lost 1 base and the J segment 4 bases; nucleotides outside the gene matches: 7. Germline loops: CDR1 MGHRA, CDR2 YSYEKL. This CDR3 is 16 amino acids long. In nucleotides, the CDR3 is TGCGCCAGCAGCCAAGGTGCTGGGACAGATAATCAGCCCCAGCATTTT. Translating it yields CASSQGAGTDNQPQHF.

The V gene is TRBV20-1, the J gene TRBJ2-7; TRBD2 aligns across 8 bases. The length of the CDR3 is 13 residues. The germline V gene has CDR1 DFQATT and CDR2 SNEGSKA (reference sequence). Trimming at V came to 7 bases and at J to 4 bases, leaving 9 bases not matched to a gene. The CDR3 here is CSVRGLDAYEQYF. The CDR3 DNA is TGCAGTGTCAGGGGACTAGATGCATACGAGCAGTACTTC.

The chain recombines TRBV19 with TRBJ2-7, with D maybe TRBD2 (5 bases). There are 12 residues in the CDR3. Germline CDR1 reads LNHDA; CDR2 reads SQIVND (reference sequence). V was cut by 6 bases and J by 4 bases, with 10 bases left in between. CDR3 nucleotide sequence: TGTGCCAGTAGCCGAGGGCTATACGAGCAGTACGTC. It yields the protein CASSRGLYEQYV.

The chain uses TRBV19 and TRBJ2-7; no reliable D call. The CDR3 has 13 amino acids. Germline V gene lookup returns CDR1 LNHDA and CDR2 SQIVND (reference sequence). V lost 1 base and J lost 2, with 6 bases in between. Here the CDR3 reads CASSIVLAYEQYF. The CDR3 nucleotides are TGTGCCAGTAGTATAGTACTGGCCTACGAGCAGTACTTC.

This clonotype was seen a few times. V is TRBV7-8 and J is TRBJ2-1; 13 positions match TRBD2. CDR3 length: 18 amino acids. V shed 1 base, J shed 5 bases, and the junction held 8 bases outside the gene matches. Germline V gene sequence: CDR1 SGHVS, CDR2 FQNEAQ. This CDR3 is CASSLVTSGRAGNNEQFF. The CDR3 coding sequence is TGTGCCAGCAGCTTAGTTACTAGCGGGAGGGCCGGGAACAATGAGCAGTTCTTC.

The chain recombines TRBV29-1 with TRBJ2-1; D remains unclear. CDR3 length: 10 residues. CDR1 SQVTM and CDR2 ANQGSEA come from the germline V gene. Trimming removed 8 bases from V and 6 bases from J, with 8 bases in between. In DNA form, the CDR3 reads TGCAGCTCCCTGAGCAATGAGCAGTTCTTC. It encodes CSSLSNEQFF.

This clonotype has ten or more counts. The chain carries TRBV6-2 or TRBV6-3 and TRBJ2-2; D might be TRBD2 (5 bases). CDR3 length: 15 residues. V lost 7 bases and J 4 bases, leaving 16 bases between the germline ends. Germline CDR1 and CDR2: MNHEY and SVGEGT. The CDR3 DNA follows: TGTGCCAGCACCTTTAGACATCTAGCCACCGGGGAGCTGTTTTTT. This gives the protein CASTFRHLATGELFF.

The CDR3 DNA is TGTGCCTGGATAAGGACTCGACAGAACACTGAAGCTTTCTTT. Encoded protein: CAWIRTRQNTEAFF. The rearrangement uses TRBV30 and TRBJ1-1; D is ambiguous. The ends were cut back, 4 bases at V and 1 base at J, with 13 bases in the middle. The CDR3 totals 14 residues. Germline V gene sequence: CDR1 GTSNPN, CDR2 SVGIG (reference sequence).

This clonotype has at least ten counts. The chain links TRBV7-3 to TRBJ2-3; D is unclear. CDR3 length: 15 amino acids. Trimming shortened V by 5 bases and J by 0 bases, and 12 bases separated the two germline ends. Germline assignment: CDR1 SGHTA and CDR2 FQGTGA. The CDR3 nucleotides read TGTGCCAGCAGCCCGACTCTGGCGAGCACAGATACGCAGTATTTT. Its protein product is CASSPTLASTDTQYF.